This entry concerns a single T cell receptor (beta chain). The record originates from a study of T cells in narcolepsy. Measured with immunoSEQ multiplex PCR; TCRdb has only the in-frame clones, and not every one. There are about 33,000 clones in the sample; 85% to 90% occur only once, and roughly 1.2% lies in the top ten. Deletions cut 4 bases from V and 2 bases from J, with 21 bases between. CDR1 and CDR2 (germline): SGHTA, FQGNSA. The CDR3 runs 17 residues. Source material: CD45RA- memory CD4+ T cells from PBMCs. The TCR comes from a human donor with narcolepsy. The chain carries TRBV7-2 and TRBJ2-7; either TRBD1 or TRBD2 may supply D (5 bases each). This chain's CDR3 is CASSSSPSGTGAYEQYF. The CDR3 nucleotides read TGTGCCAGCAGCTCATCTCCCTCGGGGACCGGGGCCTACGAGCAGTACTTC.